This T cell receptor (beta chain) was identified during a study of blood T cell repertoires in COVID-19. Study at large: The United States, Italy and Spain provided the acute and convalescent COVID-19 samples.

V gave up 5 bases and J gave up 0 bases, with 8 bases separating them. Germline CDR1 reads MDHEN; CDR2 reads SYDVKM. The CDR3 sequence is 14 residues long. The authors' processing: Amplification of reference gene primers was used by the study to estimate nucleated cell counts. Clones were sequenced by immunoSEQ multiplex PCR, and TCRdb holds only the in-frame ones, with some missing. The V and J calls and clone size come from that table; D and trimming were worked out from the DNA. The sample consists of about 220,000 clones, 80% of them appearing once. A remark on this clone: Additional DNA sequences in this sample encode the identical CDR3.

The chain recombines TRBV28 with TRBJ1-5; D gene uncertain. The source material was peripheral blood. The sequence was obtained from a human donor in a cohort sampled during active COVID-19. Written as DNA, the CDR3 is TGTGCCAGCAGTCCCCCTAATAGCAATCAGCCCCAGCATTTT. Translated: CASSPPNSNQPQHF.